This T cell receptor (beta chain) emerged from a study of tumor-infiltrating lymphocytes in primary liver carcinoma. Study-wide points: Overlap between tumor regions exceeded overlap of tumor with adjacent tissue or blood. Roughly 7.5-24% of top clones, and no more, occurred in all five tumor regions.

Unsorted bulk tissue (about 18-32 mg) underwent RNA and DNA co-extraction. Germline V gene lookup returns CDR1 SGHAT and CDR2 FQNNGV. The CDR3 consists of 17 residues. The researchers produced TCR beta cDNA from roughly 550 ng total RNA with a constant-region primer. Slightly modified ARM-PCR with three nested multiplex PCR rounds yielded TCR beta libraries. PCR rounds one and two used TRBV1-TRBV30 forward primers with a C-beta reverse primer for about 9 cycles each. TCRdb passed the multiplex PCR reads through MiXCR, listing each CDR3 protein once. Of roughly 23,000 distinct CDR3 sequences listed, around 76% are singletons. Points on this clonotype: What it binds is unknown.

This receptor was identified in a man aged 40-49 years with primary liver carcinoma and hepatitis B virus infection. The material sequenced was liver tumor tissue from sampling region 1. The subset here: tumor region T1, superior pole. J is TRBJ1-1 and V is TRBV11-2, with a weak D call TRBD1 (6 bases). This chain's CDR3 is CVGSLMGTGKSVRDAFF. CDR3 DNA: TGTGTCGGCAGCTTAATGGGTACAGGGAAGTCAGTCCGTGATGCTTTCTTT.